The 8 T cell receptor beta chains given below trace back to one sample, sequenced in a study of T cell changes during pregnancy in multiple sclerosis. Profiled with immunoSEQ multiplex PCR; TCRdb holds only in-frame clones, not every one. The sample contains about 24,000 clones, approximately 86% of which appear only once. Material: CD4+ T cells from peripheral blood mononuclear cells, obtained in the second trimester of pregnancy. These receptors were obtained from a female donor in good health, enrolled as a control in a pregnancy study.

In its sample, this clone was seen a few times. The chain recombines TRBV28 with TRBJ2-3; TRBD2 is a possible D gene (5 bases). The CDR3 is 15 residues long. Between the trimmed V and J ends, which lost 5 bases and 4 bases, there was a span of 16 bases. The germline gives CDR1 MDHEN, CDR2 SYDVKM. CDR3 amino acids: CASSPLFSAPDTQYF. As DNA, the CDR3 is TGTGCCAGCAGTCCCCTATTTAGCGCCCCAGATACGCAGTATTTT.

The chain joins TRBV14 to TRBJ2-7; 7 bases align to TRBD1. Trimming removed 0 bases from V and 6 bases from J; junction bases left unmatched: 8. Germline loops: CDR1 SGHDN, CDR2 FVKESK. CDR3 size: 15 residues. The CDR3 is CASSQDTSKGAEQYF. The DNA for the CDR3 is TGTGCCAGCAGCCAAGATACTAGTAAGGGGGCCGAGCAGTACTTC.

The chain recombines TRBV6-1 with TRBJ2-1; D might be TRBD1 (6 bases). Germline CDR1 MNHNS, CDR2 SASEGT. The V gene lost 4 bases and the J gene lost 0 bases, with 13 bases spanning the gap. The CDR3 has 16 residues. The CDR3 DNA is TGTGCCAGCAGTGTTCTATCGGGACACTCCTACAATGAGCAGTTCTTC. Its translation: CASSVLSGHSYNEQFF.

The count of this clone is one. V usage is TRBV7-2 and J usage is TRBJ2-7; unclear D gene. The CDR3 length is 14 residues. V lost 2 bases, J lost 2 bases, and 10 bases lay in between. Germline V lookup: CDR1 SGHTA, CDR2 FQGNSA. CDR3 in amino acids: CASSLSDGPYEQYF. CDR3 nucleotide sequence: TGTGCCAGCAGCTTAAGCGACGGCCCCTACGAGCAGTACTTC.

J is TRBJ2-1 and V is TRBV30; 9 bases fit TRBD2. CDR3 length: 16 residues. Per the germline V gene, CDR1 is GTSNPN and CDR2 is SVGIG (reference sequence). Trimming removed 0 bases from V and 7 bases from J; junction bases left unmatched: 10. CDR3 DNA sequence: TGTGCCTGGAGTGTGACTAGCGGACAGTGGAGGAATGAGCAGTTCTTC. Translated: CAWSVTSGQWRNEQFF.

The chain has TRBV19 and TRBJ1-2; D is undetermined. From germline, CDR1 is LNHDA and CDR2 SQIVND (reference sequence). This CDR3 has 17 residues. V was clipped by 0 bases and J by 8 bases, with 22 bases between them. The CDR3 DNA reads TGTGCCAGTAGTATAGATCCCCGCGGTCTGATAGGCGGGGGCTACACCTTC. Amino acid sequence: CASSIDPRGLIGGGYTF. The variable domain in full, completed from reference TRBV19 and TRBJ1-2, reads DGGITQSPKYLFRKEGQNVTLSCEQNLNHDAMYWYRQDPGQGLRLIYYSQIVNDFQKGDIAEGYSVSREKKESFPLTVTSAQKNPTAFYLCASSIDPRGLIGGGYTFGSGTRLTVV.

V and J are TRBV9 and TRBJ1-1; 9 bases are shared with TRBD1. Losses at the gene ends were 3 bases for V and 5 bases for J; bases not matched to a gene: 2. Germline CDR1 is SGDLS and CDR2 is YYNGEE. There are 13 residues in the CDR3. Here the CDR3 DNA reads TGTGCCAGCAGCGGGACAGGGGTTACTGAAGCTTTCTTT. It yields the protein CASSGTGVTEAFF.

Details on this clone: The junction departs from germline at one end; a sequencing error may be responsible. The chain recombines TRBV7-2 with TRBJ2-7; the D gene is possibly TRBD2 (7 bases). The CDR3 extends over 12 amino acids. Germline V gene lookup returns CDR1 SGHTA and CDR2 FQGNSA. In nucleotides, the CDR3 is TGTGCCAGCAGCTACAAAGGGGGGGCAGGGGTGTTC. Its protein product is CASSYKGGAGVF.